The 25 T cell receptor beta chains below were found in one sample sequenced in a study of shared clonotypes between healthy human individuals. The repertoire was sequenced with immunoSEQ multiplex PCR; TCRdb's copy has only in-frame clones and lacks some. The repertoire holds about 2,500,000 clones, around nine tenths seen once, with over 0.12% in the top ten. Sequences were obtained from naive CD4+ T cells sorted from blood. The subset was: CD45RA+ positively selected. The receptors originated from a man between 18 and 35 years old in good health.

There are a few counts of this clone. Within the sample, other DNA sequences also encode this same CDR3. This chain links TRBV20-1 with TRBJ1-1; D ambiguous. Per germline, CDR1 DFQATT and CDR2 SNEGSKA (reference sequence). V lost 4 bases and J lost 2, with 5 bases in between. CDR3 length: 11 amino acids. As DNA, the CDR3 is TGCAGTGCTATCAGCAACACTGAAGCTTTCTTT. Translating it yields CSAISNTEAFF.

As to this clone: One end of the junction is discordant with germline, which a read error may explain. Other DNA sequences in this specimen translate into the identical CDR3. This chain joins TRBV7-2 and TRBJ2-5; D is possibly TRBD2 (6 bases). Per the germline V gene, CDR1 is SGHTA and CDR2 is FQGNSA. The CDR3 sequence is 11 residues long. DNA for the CDR3: TGTGCCAGCAGCCTAGCGGAGACCCAGTACTTC. Encoded protein: CASSLAETQYF.

The CDR3 is CAISPGGANTNEQFF. CDR3 nucleotide sequence: TGTGCCATCAGCCCAGGGGGCGCAAATACCAATGAGCAGTTCTTC. V gene TRBV10-3 combines with J gene TRBJ2-1; TRBD1 matches 8 bases. V lost 6 bases and J lost 6; bases outside the gene matches: 10. Germline-derived CDR1 and CDR2 are ENHRY and SYGVKD. This CDR3 comprises 15 residues.

This chain links TRBV6-6 with TRBJ1-1; 9 positions agree with TRBD1. Germline V gene sequence: CDR1 MNHNY, CDR2 SVGAGI (reference sequence). The CDR3 is 15 amino acids. Trimming at V came to 2 bases and at J to 6 bases, leaving 7 bases not matched to a gene. This CDR3 reads CASSYEGQGFPEAFF. CDR3 bases: TGTGCCAGCAGTTACGAGGGACAGGGCTTCCCTGAAGCTTTCTTT.

V gene TRBV7-9 combines with J gene TRBJ1-6, with a weak D call TRBD1 (5 bases). In germline, CDR1 is SEHNR, CDR2 FQNEAQ (reference sequence). Trimming stripped 3 bases from V and 14 bases from J, with 17 bases between. The CDR3 has 14 residues. The CDR3 region has the DNA TGTGCCAGCAGCTTGGGGCAGGTAGGAGAGGCCCTCCACTTT. It translates to CASSLGQVGEALHF.

The V gene is TRBV5-6, the J gene TRBJ2-2; D ambiguous. V shed 4 bases and J shed 9 bases, with 22 bases lying between them. Germline V gene lookup returns CDR1 SGHDT and CDR2 YYEEEE. This CDR3 has 16 amino acids. The chain's CDR3 is CASSPAWQAPVRELFF. The CDR3 DNA sequence: TGTGCCAGCAGCCCCGCCTGGCAGGCCCCAGTCCGGGAGCTGTTTTTT.

The chain recombines TRBV7-2 with TRBJ1-2, with TRBD1 as a possible D gene (5 bases). V lost 0 bases to trimming and J lost 4 bases, with 15 bases between them. Germline V CDR1 and CDR2: SGHTA, FQGNSA. The CDR3 runs to 16 residues. The CDR3 region is CASSLAGAPNSYGYTF. For the CDR3, the DNA is TGTGCCAGCAGCTTAGCTGGGGCTCCAAATTCCTATGGCTACACCTTC.

The rearrangement links TRBV4-1 to TRBJ2-5; TRBD2 might be the D (7 bases). The CDR3 is made up of 16 amino acids. From germline, CDR1 is MGHRA and CDR2 YSYEKL. The V gene lost 0 bases and the J gene lost 6 bases, with 17 bases spanning the gap. CDR3 sequence reads: CASSQDLVGGRKTQYF. In DNA, the CDR3 is TGCGCCAGCAGCCAAGATCTGGTGGGGGGGCGGAAGACCCAGTACTTC.

This chain connects TRBV5-1 to TRBJ1-6, with 9 bases lining up with TRBD1. The CDR3 covers 15 residues. CDR1 is SGHRS, CDR2 YFSETQ, per germline. J lost 4 bases, V lost 4 bases, and 3 bases had no gene match. The CDR3 sequence is CASSRTGDYNSPLHF. The CDR3 bases are TGCGCCAGCAGCCGGACAGGGGATTATAATTCACCCCTCCACTTT.

The chain uses TRBV5-1 and TRBJ1-3; D gene ambiguous. Germline V gene data show CDR1 as SGHRS and CDR2 as YFSETQ. Trimming stripped 2 bases from V and 9 bases from J, with 15 bases between. This CDR3 region has 14 residues. The chain's CDR3 is CASSFGGAGSTIYF. In DNA form, the CDR3 reads TGCGCCAGCAGCTTCGGCGGTGCGGGGAGCACCATATATTTT.

This clone was observed a handful of times. The V and J genes are TRBV18 and TRBJ2-1; D is possibly TRBD2 (5 bases). This CDR3 has 16 residues. Germline lookup yields CDR1 KGHSH and CDR2 LQKENI. V shed 3 bases and J shed 4 bases, with 16 bases lying between them. The CDR3 spells CASSPLLVSEYNEQFF. CDR3 nucleotides: TGTGCCAGCTCACCTTTACTAGTTTCAGAATACAATGAGCAGTTCTTC. The entire variable domain, with the rest obtained from reference TRBV18 and TRBJ2-1, is as follows: NAGVMQNPRHLVRRRGQEARLRCSPMKGHSHVYWYRQLPEEGLKFMVYLQKENIIDESGMPKERFSAEFPKEGPSILRIQQVVRGDSAAYFCASSPLLVSEYNEQFFGPGTRLTVL.

This rearrangement joins TRBV28 to TRBJ2-7; D remains unclear. This CDR3 has 12 residues. Per germline, CDR1 MDHEN and CDR2 SYDVKM. Trimming shortened V by 8 bases and J by 3 bases, and 11 bases separated the two germline ends. CDR3 loop: CASFRFNYEQYF. CDR3 in DNA: TGTGCCAGCTTCAGGTTCAACTACGAGCAGTACTTC.

The chain carries TRBV5-5 and TRBJ1-2; 7 nucleotides agree with TRBD1. Unmatched junction bases numbered 2, after V lost 0 bases and J lost 0 bases. Germline CDR1 reads SGHKS; CDR2 reads YYEKEE (reference sequence). This CDR3 contains 15 residues. CDR3 region: CASSLAGTANYGYTF. The DNA for the CDR3 is TGTGCCAGCAGCTTGGCGGGGACAGCTAACTATGGCTACACCTTC.

The chain links TRBV30 to TRBJ2-2; no firm D call. This CDR3 comprises 14 residues. V gave up 4 bases and J gave up 3 bases, with 12 bases separating them. Germline V gives CDR1 GTSNPN, CDR2 SVGIG (reference sequence). The CDR3 loop reads CAWNLQSDTGELFF. The DNA for the CDR3 is TGTGCCTGGAATTTACAAAGTGACACCGGGGAGCTGTTTTTT.

The chain joins TRBV2 to TRBJ1-1, with D perhaps TRBD1 (6 bases). Looked up from germline, CDR1 is SNHLY and CDR2 is FYNNEI. CDR3 length: 14 amino acids. The CDR3 DNA follows: TGTTCCGGGACAAAAGAATTAATGAACACTGAAGCTTTCTTT. It yields the protein CSGTKELMNTEAFF.

Points on this clone: The junction departs from the called germline gene at one end, perhaps through a read error. V gene TRBV7-2 combines with J gene TRBJ2-1; 8 bases line up with TRBD2. CDR1 and CDR2 (germline): SGHTA, FQGNSA. This CDR3 contains 16 residues. The CDR3 is CASSSGVSGGYSEQFF. CDR3 nucleotides: TGTGCCAGCAGCTCCGGGGTGTCGGGGGGGTACAGTGAGCAGTTCTTC.

This clone was seen only once. V gene TRBV11-2 combines with J gene TRBJ2-7, with a tentative D call TRBD2 (6 bases). V was cut by 5 bases and J by 1 base, with 18 bases left in between. This CDR3 contains 16 residues. Germline CDR1 is SGHAT and CDR2 is FQNNGV. CDR3 amino acids: CASSPGRGGGSYEQYF. DNA of the CDR3: TGTGCCAGCAGCCCCGGCCGGGGTGGGGGGTCCTACGAGCAGTACTTC. Variable domain in full (rest from reference TRBV11-2 and TRBJ2-7): EAGVAQSPRYKIIEKRQSVAFWCNPISGHATLYWYQQILGQGPKLLIQFQNNGVVDDSQLPKDRFSAERLKGVDSTLKIQPAKLEDSAVYLCASSPGRGGGSYEQYFGPGTRLTVT.

This chain's CDR3 is CASSPTSGGAHRRGEQFF. CDR3 nucleotides: TGTGCCAGCAGCCCAACTAGCGGGGGGGCACACCGCAGAGGTGAGCAGTTCTTC. J is TRBJ2-1 and V is TRBV4-2; 13 bases are a match to TRBD2. The V and J ends lost 4 bases and 9 bases, in that order; junction bases with no gene match: 15. Germline assignment: CDR1 LGHNA and CDR2 YNFKEQ. This CDR3 is built from 18 residues.

The chain recombines TRBV28 with TRBJ1-5; D perhaps matches TRBD1 (5 bases). The CDR3 sequence is 15 residues long. Germline values: CDR1 MDHEN, CDR2 SYDVKM. Trimming pared 6 bases from V and 0 bases from J, leaving 12 bases between. CDR3 amino acids: CASRRQFNSNQPQHF. The CDR3 region has the DNA TGTGCCAGCAGACGACAGTTTAATAGCAATCAGCCCCAGCATTTT. The complete variable domain, with remaining parts taken from reference TRBV28 and TRBJ1-5, reads DVKVTQSSRYLVKRTGEKVFLECVQDMDHENMFWYRQDPGLGLRLIYFSYDVKMKEKGDIPEGYSVSREKKERFSLILESASTNQTSMYLCASRRQFNSNQPQHFGDGTRLSIL.

V gene TRBV30 combines with J gene TRBJ1-5; possibly TRBD1 for D (6 bases). CDR3 length: 15 residues. Trimming removed 3 bases from V and 1 base from J, with 13 bases in between. The germline V gene encodes CDR1 GTSNPN and CDR2 SVGIG (reference sequence). The CDR3 reads CAWSPGETSNQPQHF. Here the CDR3 DNA reads TGTGCCTGGAGCCCAGGGGAGACGAGCAATCAGCCCCAGCATTTT.

V and J are TRBV10-2 and TRBJ1-6, with D tentatively TRBD1 (5 bases). Germline-derived CDR1 and CDR2 are WSHSY and SAAADI. The CDR3 loop spans 16 amino acids. The V gene lost 3 bases and the J gene lost 3 bases, with 12 bases spanning the gap. CDR3 nucleotides: TGCGCCAGCAGTGAAGGGGAATCCTTCTATAATTCACCCCTCCACTTT. It codes for CASSEGESFYNSPLHF.

This rearrangement joins TRBV6-5 to TRBJ1-3; D is uncertain. The V gene lost 5 bases and the J gene lost 0 bases, with 2 bases spanning the gap. The CDR3 is 12 amino acids. Germline values: CDR1 MNHEY, CDR2 SVGAGI. Here the CDR3 DNA reads TGTGCCAGCAGTGGCTCTGGAAACACCATATATTTT. The encoded protein is CASSGSGNTIYF.

The chain links TRBV6-6 to TRBJ1-1, with D possibly being TRBD1 (6 bases). Germline CDR1 and CDR2: MNHNY and SVGAGI (reference sequence). The CDR3 covers 15 residues. V gave up 6 bases and J gave up 6 bases, with 20 bases separating them. CDR3 region: CASSPGGPIFPEAFF. CDR3 in DNA: TGTGCCAGCAGCCCGGGGGGGCCGATCTTCCCTGAAGCTTTCTTT.

V usage is TRBV4-2 and J usage is TRBJ1-6, with a weak D call TRBD1 (5 bases). CDR1 is LGHNA and CDR2 is YNFKEQ in the germline V gene. There are 16 residues in the CDR3. Trimming took 0 bases from V and 6 from J, leaving 12 bases between them. The CDR3 reads CASSQEEGVGNSPLHF. The DNA of the CDR3 is TGTGCCAGCAGCCAAGAAGAAGGGGTGGGTAATTCACCCCTCCACTTT.

Of note for this clone: Other nucleotide sequences from this sample produce the same CDR3. V and J are TRBV18 and TRBJ1-1; unclear D gene. Per germline, CDR1 KGHSH and CDR2 LQKENI. The V end was cut by 3 bases, the J end by 1 base, with 9 bases between. This CDR3 has 14 residues. The CDR3: CASSPTPGNTEAFF. Here the CDR3 DNA reads TGTGCCAGCTCACCTACCCCCGGGAACACTGAAGCTTTCTTT. The entire variable domain, with the rest obtained from reference TRBV18 and TRBJ1-1, is as follows: NAGVMQNPRHLVRRRGQEARLRCSPMKGHSHVYWYRQLPEEGLKFMVYLQKENIIDESGMPKERFSAEFPKEGPSILRIQQVVRGDSAAYFCASSPTPGNTEAFFGQGTRLTVV.